The T cell receptor beta chain described here comes from a study of technical replicates of blood from several donors. The V end lost 0 bases, the J end lost 8 bases, and 10 bases lay between the germline ends. Per germline, CDR1 MNHEY and CDR2 SVGAGI. The CDR3 is 14 residues long. Using immunoSEQ multiplex PCR, the repertoire was profiled, and TCRdb retains in-frame clones only, with some absent. The table lists under 90,000 clones, 90% to 98% of them singletons. This TCR derives from a human donor in good health. The chain combines TRBV6-5 with TRBJ1-4; the D gene is possibly TRBD1 (5 bases). The source material was T cells isolated from PBMCs. The chain's CDR3 is CASSYSWGEEKLFF. For the CDR3, the DNA is TGTGCCAGCAGTTACTCTTGGGGCGAGGAAAAACTGTTTTTT.